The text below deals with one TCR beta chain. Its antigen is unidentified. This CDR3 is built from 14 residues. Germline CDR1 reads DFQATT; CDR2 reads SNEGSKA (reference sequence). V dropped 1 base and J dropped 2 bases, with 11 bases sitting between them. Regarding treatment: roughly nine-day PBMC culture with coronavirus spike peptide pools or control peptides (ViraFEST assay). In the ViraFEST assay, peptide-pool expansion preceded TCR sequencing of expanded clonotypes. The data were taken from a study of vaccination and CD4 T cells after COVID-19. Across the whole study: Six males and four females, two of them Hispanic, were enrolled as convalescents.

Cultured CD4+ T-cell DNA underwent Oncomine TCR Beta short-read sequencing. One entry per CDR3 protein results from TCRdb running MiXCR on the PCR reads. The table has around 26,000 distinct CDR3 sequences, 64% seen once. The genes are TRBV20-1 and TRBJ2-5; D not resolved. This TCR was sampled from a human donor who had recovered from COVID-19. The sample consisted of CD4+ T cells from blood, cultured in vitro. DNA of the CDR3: TGCAGTGCTAGAGTCCCTATGAGACAAGAGACCCAGTACTTC. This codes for CSARVPMRQETQYF.